This T cell receptor beta chain was sequenced during a study of Tregs in tolerant kidney transplant recipients. Germline assignment: CDR1 SGHAT and CDR2 FQNNGV. This CDR3 region has 12 residues. Trimming shortened V by 4 bases and J by 10 bases, and 12 bases separated the two germline ends. Points from the study as a whole: Few patients were studied, so findings need validation in larger groups. No direct test of biological reproducibility was done here.

Mixed chimerism was transient after nonmyeloablative marrow transplants from related graft donors. CD4+CD25+CD127- Tregs, CD4+CD25- non-Tregs, CD4 and CD8 cells were sorted. Note on this clone: Its antigen remains unidentified.

The table came from immunoSEQ multiplex PCR; TCRdb's copy has only in-frame clones and leaves some out. The top ten clones hold 1.6% of a sample with 84,000 or so clones, 93% of them seen once. The rearrangement joins TRBV11-2 to TRBJ2-3; D is possibly TRBD1 (6 bases). This TCR was sampled from a human patient who received a combined kidney and bone marrow transplant. Some T cells here may be from the graft donor. Here the sequenced sample was CD4+ T cells from blood (PBMCs), taken 12 months after the transplant. As DNA, the CDR3 is TGTGCCAGCAGCTGGACAGACCGGCCGCAGTATTTT. Its translation: CASSWTDRPQYF.